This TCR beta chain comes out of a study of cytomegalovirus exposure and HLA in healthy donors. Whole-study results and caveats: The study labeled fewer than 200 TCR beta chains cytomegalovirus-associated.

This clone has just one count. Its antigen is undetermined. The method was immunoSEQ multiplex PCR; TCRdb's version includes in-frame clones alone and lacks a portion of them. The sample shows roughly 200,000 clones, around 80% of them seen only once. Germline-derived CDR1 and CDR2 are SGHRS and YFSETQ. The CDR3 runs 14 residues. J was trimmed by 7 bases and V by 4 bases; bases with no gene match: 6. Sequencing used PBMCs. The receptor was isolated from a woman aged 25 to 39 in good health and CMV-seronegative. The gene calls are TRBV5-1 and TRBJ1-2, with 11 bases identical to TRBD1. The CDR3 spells CASSEDRGRTGYTF. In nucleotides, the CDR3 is TGCGCCAGCAGCGAGGACAGGGGGCGAACTGGCTACACCTTC.